This T cell receptor (beta chain) was observed in a study of tumor-infiltrating lymphocytes in primary liver carcinoma. Study results and caveats: Only about 7-24% of top clones showed up in all five tumor regions. The study found tumor-adjacent and tumor-blood pairs overlapped less than tumor region pairs.

This clonotype was counted between two and nine times. Its antigen is not identified. This sequence may be a read error, since a much larger clone differs from it by one base. TCR beta cDNA was made from 400 to 500 ng total RNA with a constant-region primer. Library construction for TCR beta comprised three nested multiplex PCR rounds performed with slightly modified ARM-PCR. With TRBV1-TRBV30 forward primers and a C-beta reverse primer, the first two PCR rounds were run for around 10 cycles each. Each CDR3 protein is one row after TCRdb ran MiXCR on the multiplex PCR reads. The repertoire holds 84,000 or so distinct CDR3 sequences, with 72% as singletons. CDR3 length equals 11 residues. Germline V CDR1 and CDR2: SQVTM, ANQGSEA. V was cut by 4 bases and J by 10 bases, with 13 bases left in between. The study co-extracted DNA and RNA from 20-30 mg of unsorted bulk tissue. Primary liver carcinomas in the patients were surgically resected. Separate regions, five per tumor, were sampled.

The genes are TRBV29-1 and TRBJ1-1; D gene ambiguous. Sequencing used liver tumor tissue from sampling region 1. As for subset: tumor region T1, superior pole. This sequence was found in a man in his forties with primary liver carcinoma and hepatitis B virus infection. CDR3: CSVGDREGAFF. The CDR3 DNA is TGCAGCGTTGGCGATAGGGAAGGAGCTTTCTTT.